One TCR beta chain is described in this entry. The sample is drawn from a study of shared clonotypes between healthy human individuals. Sequenced by immunoSEQ multiplex PCR; TCRdb stores in-frame clones only, minus some. The sample lists millions of clones; 85% to 95% were seen once. Naive CD8 cells lacked CD45RO and underwent positive selection for CCR7, leaving out terminally differentiated effector memory CD45RA+ cells. The sample was naive CD8+ T cells from PBMCs. The clonotype originates from a man aged 18 to 29 in good health. Some clones in this sample may be carry-over from other donors' samples.

The CDR3 loop is CASSYSSTGRVRELFF. As DNA, the CDR3 is TGTGCCAGCAGTTACTCGAGCACAGGGCGGGTGAGGGAGCTGTTTTTT. The rearrangement links TRBV6-5 to TRBJ2-2; possibly TRBD1 for D (6 bases). The CDR3 extends over 16 amino acids. The V gene's germline CDR1 is MNHEY and CDR2 SVGAGI. V lost 0 bases and J lost 9, with 17 bases in between.